These 17 T cell receptor beta chains originate from one sample sequenced in a study of breast tumors, draining lymph nodes, adjacent tissues. TCRdb re-derived calls from the multiplex PCR reads in MiXCR, one entry per CDR3 protein. Seen here are about 60,000 distinct CDR3 sequences, less than 75% observed once, and the top ten hold roughly a fifth. Source material: breast tumor tissue. The receptors derive from a female donor with breast cancer. Some clones in this sample may be carry-over from other donors' samples.

V gene TRBV7-2 combines with J gene TRBJ1-5; 9 nucleotides agree with TRBD1. The length of the CDR3 is 19 residues. With 1 base clipped from V and 7 bases from J, the junction kept 17 bases outside the gene matches. Germline V gene sequence: CDR1 SGHTA, CDR2 FQGNSA. The chain's CDR3 is CASSLVSTGGEGSRQPQHF. CDR3 sequence (DNA): TGTGCCAGCAGCTTAGTTTCGACAGGGGGGGAAGGGTCGCGGCAGCCCCAGCATTTT.

With respect to this clonotype: One end of the junction is discordant with germline, which a read error may explain. The V and J genes are TRBV9 and TRBJ2-4; TRBD1 agrees at 7 bases. The germline V gene has CDR1 SGDLS and CDR2 YYNGEE. The CDR3 length is 13 residues. CDR3 loop: CAGSAGTVDIQYF. The CDR3 DNA sequence: TGTGCCGGCAGCGCTGGGACAGTTGACATTCAGTACTTC.

With regard to this clonotype: Relative to the germline gene, one junction end is altered; a read error may explain this. J is TRBJ2-3 and V is TRBV5-6, with D perhaps TRBD1 (7 bases). This CDR3 is built from 14 residues. CDR1 is SGHDT, CDR2 YYEEEE, per germline. CDR3 bases: TGCGCCAGCAGCTCAGGGGGAGGATCGGATACGCAGTATTTT. This encodes CASSSGGGSDTQYF.

In this sample, this clonotype turned up many times. The chain recombines TRBV30 with TRBJ2-7; 9 bases fit TRBD1. This CDR3 region has 14 residues. Per germline, CDR1 GTSNPN and CDR2 SVGIG (reference sequence). Losses at the gene ends were 0 bases for V and 6 bases for J; bases not matched to a gene: 6. The CDR3, as DNA: TGTGCCTGGAGTGTACGGGACAGGGTGGGCGAGCAGTACTTC. This codes for CAWSVRDRVGEQYF.

This chain uses TRBV20-1 with TRBJ1-5, with 8 bases lining up with TRBD1. This CDR3 has 21 amino acids. J was trimmed by 2 bases and V by 0 bases; bases with no gene match: 21. The germline gives CDR1 DFQATT, CDR2 SNEGSKA (reference sequence). The CDR3 region is CSARDPGLGQGSFGRNQPQHF. CDR3 DNA: TGCAGTGCTAGAGACCCGGGTCTAGGACAGGGAAGCTTTGGGCGCAATCAGCCCCAGCATTTT.

The chain recombines TRBV5-1 with TRBJ1-4, with D tentatively TRBD1 (5 bases). Between the trimmed V and J ends, which lost 3 bases and 5 bases, there was a span of 17 bases. The CDR3 is 16 amino acids. CDR1 is SGHRS and CDR2 is YFSETQ in the germline V gene. The CDR3 loop is CASSWREGEGNEKLFF. Written as DNA, the CDR3 is TGCGCCAGCAGCTGGAGGGAAGGAGAGGGGAATGAAAAACTGTTTTTT.

This clonotype was counted ten times or more. The chain recombines TRBV19 with TRBJ2-5, with TRBD2 as a possible D gene (5 bases). Trimming stripped 5 bases from V and 2 bases from J, with 15 bases between. Per germline, CDR1 LNHDA and CDR2 SQIVND (reference sequence). The CDR3 totals 15 residues. This CDR3 reads CASSSWESRQETQYF. CDR3 sequence (DNA): TGTGCCAGTAGTTCGTGGGAGAGCCGGCAAGAGACCCAGTACTTC.

With respect to this clonotype: Germline and junction disagree at one end, which may indicate a read error. The chain links TRBV20-1 to TRBJ1-2; the D gene is possibly TRBD1 (5 bases). CDR3 size: 12 residues. Germline CDR1 DFQATT, CDR2 SNEGSKA (reference sequence). As DNA, the CDR3 is TGCAGTGCTATTCGGGGGAACTATGGCTACACCTTT. It translates to CSAIRGNYGYTF.

V gene TRBV20-1 combines with J gene TRBJ2-7; TRBD2 matches 14 bases. The CDR3 length is 14 residues. The J segment lost 6 bases and the V segment lost 7 bases, leaving 8 bases of the junction unmatched. The V gene's germline CDR1 is DFQATT and CDR2 SNEGSKA (reference sequence). The CDR3 here is CSVPRLAGGREQYF. CDR3 in DNA: TGCAGTGTTCCGCGACTAGCGGGGGGGCGCGAGCAGTACTTC.

J is TRBJ2-7 and V is TRBV2; 10 bases agree with TRBD2. The CDR3 length is 16 residues. The V gene end was trimmed by 7 bases and the J gene end by 4 bases; junction bases not matched to a gene: 13. Per germline, CDR1 SNHLY and CDR2 FYNNEI. The DNA for the CDR3 is TGTGCCAGCATGGCTGGGCTAGCGGGGGTAAGGTACGAGCAGTACTTC. Encoded protein: CASMAGLAGVRYEQYF.

Notes on this clonotype: Since the CDR3 does not end with the conserved phenylalanine or tryptophan, this likely comes from a read error. This chain uses TRBV2 with TRBJ1-6, with TRBD1 identical over 8 bases. The CDR3 contains 15 residues. Germline V lookup: CDR1 SNHLY, CDR2 FYNNEI. V was pared by 6 bases and J by 8 bases, with 9 bases of the junction left unmatched. CDR3 sequence: CASSPTGEPDSPLHL. CDR3 nucleotide sequence: TGTGCCAGCAGCCCGACAGGGGAACCGGATTCACCCCTCCACCTT.

In its sample, this clonotype is medium-sized (0.01 to 0.1%). The gene calls are TRBV28 and TRBJ2-5, with TRBD2 as a possible D gene (6 bases). V was clipped by 4 bases and J by 1 base, with 16 bases between them. Germline CDR1 is MDHEN and CDR2 is SYDVKM. This CDR3 spans 16 amino acids. CDR3 sequence reads: CASSSSRGTAQETQYF. The CDR3, as DNA: TGTGCCAGCAGTTCCTCCCGGGGGACTGCCCAAGAGACCCAGTACTTC. The full variable domain, rest sourced from reference TRBV28 and TRBJ2-5, is DVKVTQSSRYLVKRTGEKVFLECVQDMDHENMFWYRQDPGLGLRLIYFSYDVKMKEKGDIPEGYSVSREKKERFSLILESASTNQTSMYLCASSSSRGTAQETQYFGPGTRLLVL.

This chain links TRBV6-2 or TRBV6-3 with TRBJ2-6, with 7 bases fitting TRBD2. CDR1 and CDR2 (germline): MNHEY, SVGEGT. The CDR3 runs to 17 residues. V lost 5 bases, J lost 1 base, and 8 bases stayed unmatched. The CDR3 bases are TGTGCCAGCAGTGACGGACTGGGAGGGTCTGGGGCCAACGTCCTGACTTTC. This translates into CASSDGLGGSGANVLTF.

This clonotype was recorded many times. The chain has TRBV4-2 and TRBJ2-3, with 10 bases identical to TRBD2. From germline, CDR1 is LGHNA and CDR2 YNFKEQ. V gave up 4 bases and J gave up 4 bases; unmatched junction bases: 8. The CDR3 extends over 16 amino acids. The CDR3 here is CASSLQPSGSSDTQYF. Written as DNA, the CDR3 is TGTGCCAGCAGCCTACAGCCTAGCGGGAGTTCAGATACGCAGTATTTT.

The table lists this clonotype with a few counts. Here the CDR3 reads CASSWTDPKGGYTF. CDR3 DNA sequence: TGCGCCAGCAGCTGGACGGACCCAAAGGGGGGCTACACCTTC. The chain recombines TRBV5-1 with TRBJ1-2; tentatively, D is TRBD1 (5 bases). Germline V gives CDR1 SGHRS, CDR2 YFSETQ. The CDR3 has 14 amino acids. V lost 3 bases and J 8 bases, leaving 17 bases between the germline ends.

This clonotype has at least ten counts. The V call is TRBV6-2 or TRBV6-3, the J call TRBJ2-7; 8 nucleotides match TRBD1. The CDR3 is 15 amino acids. The junction had 14 bases not matched to a gene; V was cut back by 7 bases and J by 6 bases. Germline V gene sequence: CDR1 MNHEY, CDR2 SVGEGT. CDR3 loop: CASNPHRDRTSEQYF. The CDR3, as DNA: TGTGCCAGCAATCCACACCGGGACAGGACCAGCGAGCAGTACTTC.

Only a few counts were recorded for this clonotype. The chain employs TRBV29-1 and TRBJ2-7; 7 nucleotides line up with TRBD1. The CDR3 runs 15 residues. Looked up from germline, CDR1 is SQVTM and CDR2 is ANQGSEA. V dropped 4 bases and J dropped 0; count of bases not matched to a gene: 9. The CDR3 coding sequence is TGCAGCGTTGGCCCGACAGGGTTAATCTCCTACGAGCAGTACGTC. Translated: CSVGPTGLISYEQYV.